This T cell receptor beta chain originates from a study of PD-1 blockade in classical Hodgkin lymphoma (TCRdb year 2020). Background on the whole study: Nivolumab dosing was 3 mg/kg intravenously every 2 weeks, continuing until either disease progression or unacceptable toxicity. To define a peripheral blood immune signature of response to PD-1 blockade in classical Hodgkin lymphoma, the study combined TCR beta sequencing with CyTOF.

On this clone: Its antigen specificity is not known. Base quality data are lacking; no much larger clone is found one base away.

V lost 3 bases and J lost 0 bases; the stretch between them is 9 bases long. The CDR3 spans 16 residues, from the cysteine through the phenylalanine. Just CDR3 DNA is preserved here, 48 bases in frame from base 1. From the germline V gene, CDR1 is ENHRY and CDR2 is SYGVKD. Results the study describes overall, beyond this receptor: The study covered only a single clinical trial cohort, and the causes of the repertoire differences, possibly disease activity or prior therapy, were still not defined. Baseline TCR diversity was reported as lower in newly diagnosed patients than in healthy donors, and lower still in relapsed/refractory patients. Trial patients achieving complete response had baseline diversity similar to newly diagnosed patients, whereas partial responders and progressors had significantly lower diversity. Lower diversity was observed in patients in whom nivolumab was started less than 1 year after ASCT, and these patients were excluded from later analyses so that confounding by immune reconstitution would be avoided. By C4D1, a significant rise was seen in CD4+ TCR diversity but not in CD8+ TCR diversity (p=0.0027 vs p=0.16), and the rise was most apparent among complete responders (p=0.02).

The time point label here, explained by the study, means: cycle 4 day 1 (C4D1), after around six weeks of nivolumab. Relapse after autologous stem cell transplantation had occurred in all trial patients, and cohorts A, B and C were distinguished by prior brentuximab vedotin exposure. The trial cohort comprised some 60 patients with relapsed/refractory classical Hodgkin lymphoma whose best overall responses were complete response, partial response or progressive disease. In the multi-cohort phase II CheckMate 205 trial, trial patients received single-agent nivolumab. An independent review committee assessed best overall response using the 2007 International Working Group response criteria. PBMCs from the trial were collected at three points: immediately before nivolumab initiation (C1D1), and during therapy at cycle 2 day 1 and cycle 4 day 1. Peripheral blood was collected in 8 mL Vacutainer Cell Preparation Tubes, from which PBMCs were isolated by centrifugation and then cryopreserved.

The Qiagen DNeasy kit was used to extract genomic DNA both from unsorted PBMCs and from the negatively selected CD4+ and CD8+ fractions. TCR beta CDR3 regions were amplified by immunoSEQ multiplex PCR using primers annealing to V and J segments. Amplification bias was minimized using a synthetic immune receptor repertoire, and residual bias was removed computationally after sequencing. The authors processed their data as follows. Repertoire diversity was quantified as the Shannon entropy index using custom Python scripts. Unsorted, CD4+ and CD8+ repertoires were analyzed separately, except for combined analyses in which CD4+ and CD8+ sequences were merged in silico. Clonal expansion was defined as at least a 2-fold frequency increase after treatment relative to C1D1, with a pseudocount of 0.5 for undetected baseline clones. Singleton clones were defined as clones with 0 or 1 copy at C1D1, and non-singleton clones were defined as clones with 2 or more copies. Clones expanded in unsorted samples were annotated as CD4+, CD8+ or unknown by matching protein sequences in sorted samples from the same patient. Wilcoxon tests on paired samples were used to test changes in diversity from C1D1 to C4D1. Entries here come from immuneACCESS through TCRdb and include only in-frame sequences with V and J called. Some clones fail to appear in such tables; in the studies checked, an unresolved V gene covers under half of the shortfall, and the cause of the remainder is unknown. From that table come the V and J calls and clone size; the DNA was used to work out D and trimming. The sample table records approximately 110,000 clones; 89% of these occur just once. The ten top clones hold under 20% of the sample.

The sequences come from peripheral blood mononuclear cells (PBMCs), collected before the fourth cycle of nivolumab. The receptor was isolated from a human donor with classical Hodgkin lymphoma. This sequence uses TRBV10-3 and TRBJ2-6, with the D segment identity uncertain. The CDR3 is CAISDSASSGANVLTF. The bases read TGTGCCATCAGTGACTCGGCGAGCTCTGGGGCCAACGTCCTGACTTTC.